This T cell receptor beta chain appears in the sequencing data of a study of T cell repertoires in cytomegalovirus infection. Study conclusions and caveats: What dominated the ex vivo response were HLA-C-restricted CMV-specific TCR beta clonotypes.

MiXCR was run by TCRdb on the reads, yielding one entry per CDR3 protein. The sample has a few hundred thousand distinct CDR3 sequences, approximately 22% seen once. In this sample, this clonotype turned up many times. No antigen is known for it. The material was cultured PBMCs, obtained from culture after CMV antigen stimulation. This TCR derives from a human donor in good health (CMV status not recorded). Some clones in this sample may be carry-over from other donors' samples.

CDR3 coding DNA: TGTGCCAGCAGCTTAGATTGGCGCGGGGAGCTGTTTTTT. It encodes CASSLDWRGELFF. J is TRBJ2-2 and V is TRBV7-2; D unclear. This CDR3 comprises 13 residues. Germline assignment: CDR1 SGHTA and CDR2 FQGNSA. V was pared by 1 base and J by 7 bases, with 7 bases between.